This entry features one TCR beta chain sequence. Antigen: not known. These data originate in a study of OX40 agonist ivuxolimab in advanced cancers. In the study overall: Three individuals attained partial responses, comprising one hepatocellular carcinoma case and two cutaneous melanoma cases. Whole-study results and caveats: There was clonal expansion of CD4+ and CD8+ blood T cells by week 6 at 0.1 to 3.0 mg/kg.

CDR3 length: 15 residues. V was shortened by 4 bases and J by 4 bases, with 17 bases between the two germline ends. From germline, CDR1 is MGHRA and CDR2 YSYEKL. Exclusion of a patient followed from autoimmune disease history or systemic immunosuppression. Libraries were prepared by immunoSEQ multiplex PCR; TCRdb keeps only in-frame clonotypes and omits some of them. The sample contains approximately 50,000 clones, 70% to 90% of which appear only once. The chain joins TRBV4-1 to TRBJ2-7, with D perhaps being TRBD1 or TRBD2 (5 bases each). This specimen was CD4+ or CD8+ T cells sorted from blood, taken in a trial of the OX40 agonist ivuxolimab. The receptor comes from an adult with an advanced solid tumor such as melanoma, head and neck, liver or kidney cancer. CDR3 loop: CASSLTYGTVYEQYF. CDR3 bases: TGCGCCAGCAGCCTAACCTATGGGACCGTATACGAGCAGTACTTC.